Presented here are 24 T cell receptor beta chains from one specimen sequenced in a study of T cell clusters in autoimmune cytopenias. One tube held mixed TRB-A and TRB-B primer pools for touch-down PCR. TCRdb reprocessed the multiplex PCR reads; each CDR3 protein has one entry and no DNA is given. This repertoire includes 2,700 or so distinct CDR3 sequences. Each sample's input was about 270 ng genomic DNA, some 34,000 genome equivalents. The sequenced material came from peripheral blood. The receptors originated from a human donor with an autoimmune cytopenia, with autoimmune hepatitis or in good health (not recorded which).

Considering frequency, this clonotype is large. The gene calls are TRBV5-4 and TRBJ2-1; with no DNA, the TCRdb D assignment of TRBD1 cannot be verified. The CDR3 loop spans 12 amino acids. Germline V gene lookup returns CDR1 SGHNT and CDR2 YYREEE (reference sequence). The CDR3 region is CASSPGRGEQFF.

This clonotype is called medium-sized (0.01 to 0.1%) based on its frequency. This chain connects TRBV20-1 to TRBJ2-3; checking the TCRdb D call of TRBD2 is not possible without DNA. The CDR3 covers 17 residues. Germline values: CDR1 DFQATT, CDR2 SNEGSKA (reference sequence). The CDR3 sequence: CSAGLWRGDPSTDTQYF.

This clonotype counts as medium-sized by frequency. CDR3 residues: CASSPPRQGENTIYF. The chain links TRBV18 to TRBJ1-3. The CDR3 sequence is 15 residues long. Germline-derived CDR1 and CDR2 are KGHSH and LQKENI.

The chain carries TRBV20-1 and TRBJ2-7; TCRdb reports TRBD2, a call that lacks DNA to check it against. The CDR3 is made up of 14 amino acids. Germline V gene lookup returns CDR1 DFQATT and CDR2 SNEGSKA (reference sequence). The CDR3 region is CSARDRGTYYEQYF.

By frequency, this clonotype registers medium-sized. The chain's CDR3 is CASSIDQSGRAWNEQFF. The chain joins TRBV19 to TRBJ2-1; TCRdb names TRBD2, which stays unverified in the absence of DNA. This CDR3 has 17 residues. Germline CDR1 and CDR2: LNHDA and SQIVND (reference sequence).

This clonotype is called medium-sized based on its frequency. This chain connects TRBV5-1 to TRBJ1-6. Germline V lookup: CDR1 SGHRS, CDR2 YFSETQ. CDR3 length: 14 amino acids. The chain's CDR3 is CASSPEKYNSPLHF.

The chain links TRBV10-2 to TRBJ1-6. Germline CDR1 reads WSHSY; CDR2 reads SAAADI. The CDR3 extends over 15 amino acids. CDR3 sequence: CASSSKSSYNSPLHF.

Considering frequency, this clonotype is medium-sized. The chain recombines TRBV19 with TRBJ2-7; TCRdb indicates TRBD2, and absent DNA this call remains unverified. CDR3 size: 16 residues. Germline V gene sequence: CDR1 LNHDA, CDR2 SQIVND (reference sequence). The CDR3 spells CASSITSGVSSYEQYF. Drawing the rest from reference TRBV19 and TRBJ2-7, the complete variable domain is DGGITQSPKYLFRKEGQNVTLSCEQNLNHDAMYWYRQDPGQGLRLIYYSQIVNDFQKGDIAEGYSVSREKKESFPLTVTSAQKNPTAFYLCASSITSGVSSYEQYFGPGTRLTVT.

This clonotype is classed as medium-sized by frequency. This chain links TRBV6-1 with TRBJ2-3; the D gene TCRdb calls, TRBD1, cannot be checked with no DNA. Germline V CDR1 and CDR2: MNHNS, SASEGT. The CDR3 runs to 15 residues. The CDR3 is CASSDFAGLTDTQYF.

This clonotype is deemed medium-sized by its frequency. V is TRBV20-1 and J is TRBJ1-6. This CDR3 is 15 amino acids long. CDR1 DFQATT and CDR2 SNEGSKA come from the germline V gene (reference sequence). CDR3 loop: CSARDGTAINSPLHF.

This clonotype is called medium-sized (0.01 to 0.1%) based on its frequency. The CDR3 reads CSARPRDGHYGYTF. The chain joins TRBV20-1 to TRBJ1-2; TCRdb's assignment of TRBD1 cannot be checked, as there is no DNA. CDR1 is DFQATT and CDR2 is SNEGSKA in the germline V gene (reference sequence). The CDR3 is made up of 14 amino acids.

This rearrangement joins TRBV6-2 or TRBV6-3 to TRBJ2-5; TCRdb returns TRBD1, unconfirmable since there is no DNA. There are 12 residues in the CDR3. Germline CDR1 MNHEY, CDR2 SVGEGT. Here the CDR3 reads CASGQGAQTQYF.

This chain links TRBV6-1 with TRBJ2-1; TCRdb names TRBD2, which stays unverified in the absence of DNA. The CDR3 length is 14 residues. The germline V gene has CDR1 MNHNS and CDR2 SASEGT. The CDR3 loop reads CAYRTSGSSFVEFF.

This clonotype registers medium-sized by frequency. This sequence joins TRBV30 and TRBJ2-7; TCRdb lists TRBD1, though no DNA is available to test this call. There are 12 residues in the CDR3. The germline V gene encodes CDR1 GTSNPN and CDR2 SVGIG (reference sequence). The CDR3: CALTGAFYEQYF.

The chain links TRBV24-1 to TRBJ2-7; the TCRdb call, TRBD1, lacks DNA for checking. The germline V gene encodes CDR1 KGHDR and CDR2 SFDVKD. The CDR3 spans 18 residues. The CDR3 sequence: CATSDLLSPRQGPYEQYF.

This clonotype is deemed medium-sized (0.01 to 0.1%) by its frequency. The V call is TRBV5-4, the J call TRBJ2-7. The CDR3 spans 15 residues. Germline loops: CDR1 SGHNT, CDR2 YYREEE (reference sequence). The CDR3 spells CASTPDVGSRSEQYF.

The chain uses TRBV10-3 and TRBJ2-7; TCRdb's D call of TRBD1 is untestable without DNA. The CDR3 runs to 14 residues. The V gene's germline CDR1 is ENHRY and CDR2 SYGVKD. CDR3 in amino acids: CAISERDRAYEQYF.

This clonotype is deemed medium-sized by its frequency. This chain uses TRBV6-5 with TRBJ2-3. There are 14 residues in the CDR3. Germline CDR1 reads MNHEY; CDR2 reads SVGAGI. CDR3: CASSYSMETDTQYF.

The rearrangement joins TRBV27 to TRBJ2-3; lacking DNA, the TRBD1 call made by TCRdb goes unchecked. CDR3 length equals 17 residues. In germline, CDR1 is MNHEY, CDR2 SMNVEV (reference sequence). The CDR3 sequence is CASSEYGGQGASDTQYF.

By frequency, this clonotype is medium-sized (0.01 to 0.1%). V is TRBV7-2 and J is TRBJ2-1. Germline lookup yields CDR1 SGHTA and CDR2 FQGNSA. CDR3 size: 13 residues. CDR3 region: CASSLDVANEQFF.

The CDR3 region is CASSVWRGPSWTYNEQFF. The chain joins TRBV9 to TRBJ2-1; TCRdb names TRBD2, which stays unverified in the absence of DNA. This CDR3 region has 18 residues. Germline values: CDR1 SGDLS, CDR2 YYNGEE.

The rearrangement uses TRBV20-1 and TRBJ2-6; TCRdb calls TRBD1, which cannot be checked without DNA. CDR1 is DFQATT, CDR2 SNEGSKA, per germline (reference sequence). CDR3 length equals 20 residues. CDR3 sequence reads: CSARYTPQGGFTSGANVLTF.

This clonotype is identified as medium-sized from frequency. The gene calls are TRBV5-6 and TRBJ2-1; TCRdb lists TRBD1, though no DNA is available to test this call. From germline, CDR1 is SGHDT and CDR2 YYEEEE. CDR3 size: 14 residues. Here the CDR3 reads CASRYRDSRNEQFF.

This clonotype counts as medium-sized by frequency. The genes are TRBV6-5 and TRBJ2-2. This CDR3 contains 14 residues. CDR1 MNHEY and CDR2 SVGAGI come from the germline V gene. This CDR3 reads CASSYFRNTGELFF.